A selection of T cell receptor beta chains follows, all from one sample in a study of blood T cell repertoires in COVID-19. Sequencing used immunoSEQ multiplex PCR; TCRdb keeps in-frame clones, though not all of them. The sample lists approximately 280,000 clones, around 86% occurring once. The sample taken for sequencing was peripheral blood. Source of these receptors: a man aged 50-60 years with acute or convalescent COVID-19. Each CDR3 is given with its conserved first and last residue.

J | V | CDR3
TRBJ2-5 | TRBV18 | CASSPSGGPQETQYF
TRBJ2-2 | TRBV18 | CASSPRPAAHTGELFF
TRBJ1-1 | TRBV5-4 | CASSLEIGQDNTEAFF
TRBJ2-7 | TRBV11-2 | CASSHPGGGRQEQYF
TRBJ2-2 | TRBV5-6 | CASSLPGGTGELFF
TRBJ2-1 | TRBV7-3 | CASSLRGSLNEQFF
TRBJ1-4 | TRBV7-9 | CASGGGNEKLFF
TRBJ2-4 | TRBV5-1 | CASSFAADGPDIQYF
TRBJ2-3 | TRBV5-1 | CASSLEGLAGGDTQYF
TRBJ2-3 | TRBV5-1 | CASSQMAVSSTDTQYF